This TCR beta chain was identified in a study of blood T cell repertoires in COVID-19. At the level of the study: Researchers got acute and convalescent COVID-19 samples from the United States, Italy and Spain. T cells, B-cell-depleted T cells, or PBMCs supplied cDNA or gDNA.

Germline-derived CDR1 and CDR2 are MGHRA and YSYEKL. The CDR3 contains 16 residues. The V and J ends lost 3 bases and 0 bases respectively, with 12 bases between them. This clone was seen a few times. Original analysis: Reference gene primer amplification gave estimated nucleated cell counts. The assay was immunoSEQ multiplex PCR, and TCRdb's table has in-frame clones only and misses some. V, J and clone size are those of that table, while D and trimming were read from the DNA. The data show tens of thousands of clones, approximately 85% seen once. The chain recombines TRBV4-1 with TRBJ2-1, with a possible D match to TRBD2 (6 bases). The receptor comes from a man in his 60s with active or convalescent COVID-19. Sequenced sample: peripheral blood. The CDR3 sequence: CASSHGDFSSYNEQFF. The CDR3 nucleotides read TGCGCCAGCAGCCACGGGGACTTTAGCTCCTACAATGAGCAGTTCTTC.